The 3 T cell receptor beta chains below all came from one sample that was sequenced in a study of blood T cell repertoires in COVID-19. Here immunoSEQ multiplex PCR was the method, and the copy in TCRdb shows in-frame clones only, minus some. The sample consists of about 330,000 clones, about 82% of them appearing once. Sequencing was done on a sample of peripheral blood. All receptors derive from a woman between 50 and 59 years old with acute or convalescent COVID-19.

The chain is built from TRBV7-3 and TRBJ2-1; tentative D call: TRBD2 (6 bases). Looked up from germline, CDR1 is SGHTA and CDR2 is FQGTGA. The CDR3 loop spans 12 amino acids. V lost 5 bases, J lost 9 bases, and 11 bases lay in between. The chain's CDR3 is CASSIMGGEQFF. The CDR3 coding sequence is TGTGCCAGCAGCATCATGGGAGGTGAGCAGTTCTTC.

CDR3 sequence reads: CASSSTGSNTEAFF. DNA of the CDR3: TGCGCCAGCAGCTCGACGGGATCCAACACTGAAGCTTTCTTT. The chain is built from TRBV5-1 and TRBJ1-1; D gene ambiguous. V was pared by 3 bases and J by 2 bases, with 11 bases between. Germline CDR1 SGHRS, CDR2 YFSETQ. The CDR3 length is 14 residues.

The J gene is TRBJ2-7, the V gene TRBV10-2, with 7 bases aligning to TRBD2. Germline V gene sequence: CDR1 WSHSY, CDR2 SAAADI. The length of the CDR3 is 15 residues. V lost 2 bases and J lost 2; bases outside the gene matches: 6. The CDR3, as DNA: TGCGCCAGCAGTGAGGGACTAGGCACCGCCTACGAGCAGTACTTC. It codes for CASSEGLGTAYEQYF.